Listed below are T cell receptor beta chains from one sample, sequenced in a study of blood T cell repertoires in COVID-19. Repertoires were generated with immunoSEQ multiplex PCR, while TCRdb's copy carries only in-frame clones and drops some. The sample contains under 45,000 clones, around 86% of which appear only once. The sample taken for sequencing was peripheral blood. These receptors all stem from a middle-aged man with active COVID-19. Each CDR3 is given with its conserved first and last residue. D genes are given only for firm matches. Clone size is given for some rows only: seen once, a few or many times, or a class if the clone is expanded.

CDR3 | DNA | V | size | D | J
CSWGWGLQETQYF | TGCAGCTGGGGGTGGGGACTCCAAGAGACCCAGTACTTC | TRBV29-1 | - | - | TRBJ2-5
CASSFSYGYTF | TGTGCCAGCAGTTTTAGCTATGGCTACACCTTC | TRBV12-3/TRBV12-4 | once | - | TRBJ1-2
CASSVGPAGISDDSSYEQYF | TGTGCCAGCAGCGTAGGCCCCGCAGGCATAAGCGACGACAGCTCCTACGAGCAGTACTTC | TRBV9 | - | - | TRBJ2-7
CATSARDSYGYTF | TGTGCCACCAGTGCCCGGGACAGTTATGGCTACACCTTC | TRBV24-1 | - | TRBD1 | TRBJ1-2
CASRLRGWTSGKNEQFF | TGTGCCAGCAGACTTAGGGGATGGACTAGCGGGAAGAATGAGCAGTTCTTC | TRBV28 | - | TRBD2 | TRBJ2-1
CASSLGTSRINEQFF | TGTGCCAGCAGCCTCGGGACTAGTAGAATCAATGAGCAGTTCTTC | TRBV11-2 | - | TRBD2 | TRBJ2-1
CASSARGPGYGYTF | TGTGCCAGCAGTGCAAGGGGGCCAGGCTATGGCTACACCTTC | TRBV25-1 | - | TRBD1 | TRBJ1-2
CASSLTGGPWETQYF | TGTGCCAGCAGTTTAACAGGGGGGCCGTGGGAGACCCAGTACTTC | TRBV27 | - | TRBD1 | TRBJ2-5
CASTAPGTGGYEQYF | TGTGCCAGCACCGCCCCCGGGACAGGTGGATACGAGCAGTACTTC | TRBV6-5 | - | TRBD1 | TRBJ2-7
CASSPTPPSGTYEQYF | TGTGCCAGCTCACCGACCCCCCCTAGCGGGACGTACGAGCAGTACTTC | TRBV18 | - | TRBD2 | TRBJ2-7
CATSRDWGRAAVWDTQYF | TGTGCCACCAGCAGAGATTGGGGGCGAGCGGCCGTGTGGGATACGCAGTATTTT | TRBV15 | - | - | TRBJ2-3
CSASGQGITGELFF | TGCAGTGCTAGTGGACAGGGTATTACCGGGGAGCTGTTTTTT | TRBV20-1 | - | TRBD1 | TRBJ2-2
CASSYSGGKAFF | TGTGCCAGCAGTTACTCGGGGGGAAAAGCTTTCTTT | TRBV6-5 | - | - | TRBJ1-1